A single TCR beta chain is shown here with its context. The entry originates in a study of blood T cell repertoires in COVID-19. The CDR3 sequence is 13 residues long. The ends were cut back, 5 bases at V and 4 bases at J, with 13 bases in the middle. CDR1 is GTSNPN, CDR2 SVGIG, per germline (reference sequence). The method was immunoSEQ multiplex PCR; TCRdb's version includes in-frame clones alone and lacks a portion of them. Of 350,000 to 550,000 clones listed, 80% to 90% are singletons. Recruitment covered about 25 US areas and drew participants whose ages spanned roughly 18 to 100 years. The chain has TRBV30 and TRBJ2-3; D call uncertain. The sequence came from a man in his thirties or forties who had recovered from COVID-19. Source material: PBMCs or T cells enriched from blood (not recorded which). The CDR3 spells CAWDLRLADTQYF. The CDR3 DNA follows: TGTGCCTGGGACTTACGCCTTGCAGATACGCAGTATTTT.